The rows below give T cell receptor beta chains drawn from one sample of a study of blood T cell repertoires in COVID-19. The table came from immunoSEQ multiplex PCR; TCRdb's copy has only in-frame clones and leaves some out. Here the sample spans roughly 41,000 clones, 88% being singletons. Sample: peripheral blood. The receptors derive from a human donor in a cohort sampled during active COVID-19. CDR3s include the opening cysteine and the closing phenylalanine or tryptophan. A D gene is named only where the DNA matches it firmly. Expanded clones get a size class; other rows say once, few or many, or leave the size out.

v_gene: TRBV2; d_gene: TRBD1; j_gene: TRBJ2-5; abundance: .; len: 14; CDR3aa: CASSVETGYETQYF; CDR3nt: TGTGCCAGCAGTGTGGAGACAGGGTACGAGACCCAGTACTTC
v_gene: TRBV19; d_gene: TRBD2; j_gene: TRBJ2-3; abundance: once; len: 17; CDR3aa: CASGRGLAVYSTDTQYF; CDR3nt: TGTGCCAGTGGCAGGGGACTAGCGGTTTATAGCACAGATACGCAGTATTTT
v_gene: TRBV11-2; d_gene: .; j_gene: TRBJ2-7; abundance: .; len: 16; CDR3aa: CASSLAIQQQFYEQYF; CDR3nt: TGTGCCAGCAGCTTAGCCATACAGCAGCAATTCTACGAGCAGTACTTC
v_gene: TRBV3-1/TRBV3-2; d_gene: TRBD2; j_gene: TRBJ2-1; abundance: .; len: 17; CDR3aa: CASSQTNGGRGGNEQFF; CDR3nt: TGTGCCAGCAGCCAGACGAATGGCGGGAGGGGGGGGAATGAGCAGTTCTTC
v_gene: TRBV3-1/TRBV3-2; d_gene: .; j_gene: TRBJ2-1; abundance: .; len: 14; CDR3aa: CASSQAGSYNEQFF; CDR3nt: TGTGCCAGCAGCCAAGCGGGATCCTACAATGAGCAGTTCTTC
v_gene: TRBV20-1; d_gene: .; j_gene: TRBJ1-2; abundance: .; len: 11; CDR3aa: CSASPPGGYTF; CDR3nt: TGCAGTGCTAGTCCGCCGGGGGGCTACACCTTC
v_gene: TRBV3-1/TRBV3-2; d_gene: .; j_gene: TRBJ1-1; abundance: .; len: 14; CDR3aa: CASSQGSAVGEAFF; CDR3nt: TGTGCCAGCAGCCAAGGGTCGGCGGTCGGTGAAGCTTTCTTT
v_gene: TRBV29-1; d_gene: TRBD2; j_gene: TRBJ2-7; abundance: once; len: 14; CDR3aa: CSVGLGREPYEQYF; CDR3nt: TGCAGCGTGGGGCTCGGGAGGGAACCTTACGAGCAGTACTTC
v_gene: TRBV19; d_gene: .; j_gene: TRBJ2-7; abundance: .; len: 12; CDR3aa: CASSIPGNEQYF; CDR3nt: TGTGCCAGTAGTATACCAGGGAACGAGCAGTACTTC
v_gene: TRBV7-8; d_gene: .; j_gene: TRBJ1-5; abundance: .; len: 16; CDR3aa: CASSLARGGSNQPQHF; CDR3nt: TGTGCCAGCAGCTTAGCGAGGGGGGGGAGCAATCAGCCCCAGCATTTT
v_gene: TRBV5-1; d_gene: TRBD1; j_gene: TRBJ2-7; abundance: .; len: 13; CDR3aa: CASRDRGTYEQYF; CDR3nt: TGCGCCAGCCGGGACAGGGGCACATACGAGCAGTACTTC
v_gene: TRBV10-2; d_gene: TRBD2; j_gene: TRBJ2-7; abundance: medium-sized; len: 15; CDR3aa: CASSESAGAPGEQYF; CDR3nt: TGCGCCAGCAGTGAGTCAGCGGGGGCCCCTGGTGAGCAGTACTTC
v_gene: TRBV9; d_gene: .; j_gene: TRBJ2-3; abundance: .; len: 14; CDR3aa: CASSVIAGPDTQYF; CDR3nt: TGTGCCAGCAGCGTTATCGCGGGACCAGATACGCAGTATTTT
v_gene: TRBV5-6; d_gene: TRBD1; j_gene: TRBJ1-2; abundance: .; len: 16; CDR3aa: CASTSSLTGRDYGYTF; CDR3nt: TGTGCCAGCACCAGTTCCCTGACAGGGCGAGACTATGGCTACACCTTC
v_gene: TRBV5-6; d_gene: TRBD1; j_gene: TRBJ1-2; abundance: .; len: 14; CDR3aa: CASSPTGEVLGYTF; CDR3nt: TGTGCCAGCAGCCCCACAGGGGAAGTTCTTGGCTACACCTTC
v_gene: TRBV28; d_gene: .; j_gene: TRBJ1-2; abundance: .; len: 17; CDR3aa: CASSLEGTAPGSYGYTF; CDR3nt: TGTGCCAGCAGTTTAGAGGGGACTGCTCCCGGCTCCTATGGCTACACCTTC
v_gene: TRBV6-1; d_gene: TRBD2; j_gene: TRBJ2-1; abundance: once; len: 16; CDR3aa: CASSGRGGQTYNEQFF; CDR3nt: TGTGCCAGCAGTGGCCGGGGGGGCCAAACCTACAATGAGCAGTTCTTC
v_gene: TRBV2; d_gene: .; j_gene: TRBJ2-6; abundance: .; len: 17; CDR3aa: CASSEEVWSSGANVLTF; CDR3nt: TGTGCCAGCAGTGAAGAGGTTTGGAGCTCTGGGGCCAACGTCCTGACTTTC
v_gene: TRBV19; d_gene: TRBD2; j_gene: TRBJ2-1; abundance: .; len: 15; CDR3aa: CASSPGQLAVNEQFF; CDR3nt: TGTGCCAGTAGTCCCGGACAACTAGCGGTCAATGAGCAGTTCTTC
v_gene: TRBV5-1; d_gene: TRBD2; j_gene: TRBJ2-7; abundance: .; len: 15; CDR3aa: CASSLGTSNTYEQYF; CDR3nt: TGCGCCAGCAGCCTTGGGACTAGCAACACCTACGAGCAGTACTTC
v_gene: TRBV5-4; d_gene: .; j_gene: TRBJ2-2; abundance: .; len: 14; CDR3aa: CASSLSPDTGELFF; CDR3nt: TGTGCCAGCAGCTTGTCCCCGGACACCGGGGAGCTGTTTTTT
v_gene: TRBV11-2; d_gene: .; j_gene: TRBJ2-7; abundance: .; len: 13; CDR3aa: CASSLFSSYEQYF; CDR3nt: TGTGCCAGCAGCTTATTTTCCAGCTACGAGCAGTACTTC
v_gene: TRBV28; d_gene: .; j_gene: TRBJ2-1; abundance: .; len: 12; CDR3aa: CASSLRRGEQFF; CDR3nt: TGTGCCAGCAGTTTACGTAGGGGAGAGCAGTTCTTC
v_gene: TRBV7-3; d_gene: TRBD2; j_gene: TRBJ2-7; abundance: .; len: 15; CDR3aa: CASSALAAISYEQYF; CDR3nt: TGTGCCAGCAGCGCCCTAGCGGCTATCTCCTACGAGCAGTACTTC
v_gene: TRBV3-1/TRBV3-2; d_gene: .; j_gene: TRBJ2-1; abundance: once; len: 15; CDR3aa: CASSPVGGPYNEQFF; CDR3nt: TGTGCCAGCAGCCCAGTCGGGGGACCCTACAATGAGCAGTTCTTC
v_gene: TRBV20-1; d_gene: TRBD2; j_gene: TRBJ2-1; abundance: once; len: 18; CDR3aa: CSASAPGREGLAYNEQFF; CDR3nt: TGCAGTGCTAGTGCCCCGGGGCGGGAGGGCCTGGCCTACAATGAGCAGTTCTTC
v_gene: TRBV7-8; d_gene: .; j_gene: TRBJ2-3; abundance: .; len: 17; CDR3aa: CASSLLQNSQAENTQYF; CDR3nt: TGTGCCAGCAGCCTATTACAGAACTCACAGGCGGAGAATACGCAGTATTTT
v_gene: TRBV29-1; d_gene: .; j_gene: TRBJ2-7; abundance: .; len: 13; CDR3aa: CSVFTRSSYEQYF; CDR3nt: TGCAGCGTTTTTACAAGGAGCTCCTACGAGCAGTACTTC
v_gene: TRBV7-6; d_gene: TRBD2; j_gene: TRBJ2-3; abundance: .; len: 14; CDR3aa: CASRAGLSTDTQYF; CDR3nt: TGTGCCAGCAGAGCGGGACTAAGCACAGATACGCAGTATTTT
v_gene: TRBV6-6; d_gene: TRBD2; j_gene: TRBJ2-3; abundance: .; len: 15; CDR3aa: CASRASGSRADTQYF; CDR3nt: TGTGCCAGCAGGGCTAGCGGGAGTAGGGCAGATACGCAGTATTTT
v_gene: TRBV2; d_gene: .; j_gene: TRBJ2-7; abundance: .; len: 16; CDR3aa: CASIRNREAPTYEQYF; CDR3nt: TGTGCCAGCATACGGAACAGGGAAGCCCCAACCTACGAGCAGTACTTC
v_gene: TRBV5-8; d_gene: TRBD1; j_gene: TRBJ2-7; abundance: few; len: 13; CDR3aa: CASSRDRAYEQYF; CDR3nt: TGTGCCAGCAGCCGGGACAGGGCCTACGAGCAGTACTTC
v_gene: TRBV30; d_gene: TRBD2; j_gene: TRBJ2-3; abundance: .; len: 16; CDR3aa: CAWRDGTSGISDTQYF; CDR3nt: TGTGCCTGGAGGGATGGGACTAGCGGGATCTCAGATACGCAGTATTTT
v_gene: TRBV3-1/TRBV3-2; d_gene: TRBD2; j_gene: TRBJ2-1; abundance: .; len: 17; CDR3aa: CASSQPSLAGGPGEQFF; CDR3nt: TGTGCCAGCAGCCAACCCTCCCTCGCGGGAGGGCCAGGTGAGCAGTTCTTC